This T cell receptor beta chain was sequenced in a study of tumor-infiltrating lymphocytes in localized non-small cell lung cancer (dated by TCRdb to the early 2020s). Background for the entire study: Patients whose samples were collected after neoadjuvant chemotherapy, as well as both smokers and never-smokers and several histologies, were included in the cohort. Each patient contributed resected tumor tissue and uninvolved lung tissue from the same patient, described as non-adjacent to the tumor. TCR sequencing was one of several integrated assays, alongside flow cytometry, multiplex immunofluorescence, RNA-seq, exome sequencing and proteomics, applied to the same patients. The overall ICON cohort was composed of some 140 surgical patients with localized non-small cell lung cancer whose tumors were resected. For 55 patients, immunoSEQ T-cell fraction was compared between paired tumor and uninvolved lung.

This clone has only a few counts. This clone's antigen is unknown. At one of its ends the junction is not consistent with the germline gene, which may arise from a read error. The T-cell fraction in tumor and uninvolved lung tissue was provided by TCR sequencing with the immunoSEQ assay. The original methods were these. For survival analysis, patients were split into high (upper tertile) and low (lower two tertiles) T-cell fraction groups and compared by log-rank test. Paired tumor versus uninvolved lung differences in T-cell fraction were tested with a signed-rank test. The immuneACCESS repertoire file appears here via TCRdb, limited to in-frame rearrangements. These files lack a portion of the clones; in checked studies, under half of the deficit traces to unresolved V genes, and the cause of the others is not known. V, J and clone size derive from that table, while D and trimming were established from the DNA sequence. The sample has 16,000 or so clones on record, 73% of them singletons. The ten top clones hold around 4.5% of the sample.

The CDR3 runs 11 residues from the cysteine to the phenylalanine. Kept here is only the CDR3 DNA, which spans 33 bases and is read in frame from base 1. Per the germline V gene, SGHAT is the CDR1 and FQNNGV is the CDR2. On the study overall, not on this receptor specifically: Recurrence-free survival showed no association with tumor T-cell fraction measured by TCR sequencing (p = 0.61). Consistent with immunofluorescence CD3 counts, TCRbeta sequencing supported greater T cell infiltration in tumors than in uninvolved lung tissue. Different pieces of the same tissue were used for different assays, so technical variation could not be separated from intratumor heterogeneity. Assay coverage varied across patients depending on available tissue quantity, so only a subset of the cohort had TCR sequencing. The TCR-derived T-cell fraction showed no difference between the flow cytometry-defined immunotypes IM1 (good prognosis) and IM2 (poor prognosis).

Patient enrollment in ICON started in 2016, and the final patient was enrolled in late 2018. Fresh tumor and matched uninvolved tissue for in-depth immune analyses, including TCR sequencing, were collected from a subcohort of fewer than 95 patients. TCR sequencing was performed on DNA isolated from bulk tissue, without cell sorting. The sequence is built from TRBV11-2 and TRBJ1-2, with the D gene not clear enough to name. The receptor comes from a human donor with non-small cell lung cancer. Sequencing used lung tumor tissue. Here the CDR3 is given as CASSLDGHLLF. The nucleotide sequence is given as TGTGCCAGCAGCTTAGACGGCCACCTCTTATTC.